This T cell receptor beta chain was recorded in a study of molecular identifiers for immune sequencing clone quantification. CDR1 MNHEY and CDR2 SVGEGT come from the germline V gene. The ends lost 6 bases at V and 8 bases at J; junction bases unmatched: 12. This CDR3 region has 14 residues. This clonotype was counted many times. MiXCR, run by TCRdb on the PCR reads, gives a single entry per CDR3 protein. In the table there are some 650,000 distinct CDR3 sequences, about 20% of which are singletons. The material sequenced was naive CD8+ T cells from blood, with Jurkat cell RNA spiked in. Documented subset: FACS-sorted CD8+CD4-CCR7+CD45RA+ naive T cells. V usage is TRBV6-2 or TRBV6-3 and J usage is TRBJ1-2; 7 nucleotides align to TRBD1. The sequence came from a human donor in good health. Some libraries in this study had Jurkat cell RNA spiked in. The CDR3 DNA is TGTGCCAGCAGGCTGGACAGGTCGTCTACGGGCTACACCTTC. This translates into CASRLDRSSTGYTF.